Shown below are 26 T cell receptor beta chains from a single sample sequenced in a study of post-analysis software for immune sequencing data. Study-wide findings and caveats: Five or six TRBV segments, including TRBV5-6, TRBV5-1 and TRBV20-1, were more frequent in patients than controls.

Antigen specificity for these receptors is unknown. Presence of unique molecular identifiers characterized the TCR beta cDNA libraries. In TCRdb, the PCR reads were re-called with MiXCR into one record per CDR3 protein. Of roughly 400,000 distinct CDR3 sequences in the sample, less than 40% are singletons; the top ten hold 7.5% to 8.5%. Sequenced sample: blood. The receptor set was obtained from a girl aged 2-10 years with multiple sclerosis.

In this sample, this clonotype turned up once. The V and J genes are TRBV28 and TRBJ2-7; a weak D match, TRBD2 (7 bases). Trimming removed 5 bases at V and 4 bases at J, with 21 bases between. The CDR3 spans 16 residues. Germline V gene data show CDR1 as MDHEN and CDR2 as SYDVKM. CDR3: CASSVLGGQGTYEQYF. The CDR3 nucleotides are TGTGCCAGCAGTGTGCTGGGAGGGCAGGGGACGTACGAGCAGTACTTC.

The V gene is TRBV29-1, the J gene TRBJ1-2; D is perhaps TRBD1 (5 bases). Trimming removed 4 bases from V and 3 bases from J, with 18 bases in between. Per the germline V gene, CDR1 is SQVTM and CDR2 is ANQGSEA. This CDR3 has 15 amino acids. The CDR3 DNA sequence: TGCAGCGTTGGGGGGATTTTCCTGGAGGACTATGGCTACACCTTC. This sequence encodes CSVGGIFLEDYGYTF.

This clonotype was seen a few times. This chain connects TRBV27 to TRBJ2-7; tentatively, D is TRBD2 (6 bases). CDR3 length: 13 residues. Germline assignment: CDR1 MNHEY and CDR2 SMNVEV (reference sequence). The germline V and J ends were trimmed by 4 bases and 3 bases, with 10 bases remaining between them. Here the CDR3 reads CASSSGLYYEQYF. As DNA, the CDR3 is TGTGCCAGCAGTTCGGGACTTTACTACGAGCAGTACTTC.

Only a few counts were recorded for this clonotype. This chain uses TRBV29-1 with TRBJ2-5; no reliable D call. Germline CDR1 SQVTM, CDR2 ANQGSEA. The CDR3 contains 10 residues. The V and J ends lost 6 bases and 5 bases respectively, with 7 bases between them. For the CDR3, the DNA is TGCAGCGTGAGAGGCGAGACCCAGTACTTC. Translating it yields CSVRGETQYF. The variable domain in full, with the rest retrieved from reference TRBV29-1 and TRBJ2-5, is SAVISQKPSRDICQRGTSLTIQCQVDSQVTMMFWYRQQPGQSLTLIATANQGSEATYESGFVIDKFPISRPNLTFSTLTVSNMSPEDSSIYLCSVRGETQYFGPGTRLLVL.

This clonotype was detected only once. J is TRBJ2-3 and V is TRBV9; 9 bases fit TRBD1. With V trimmed by 4 bases and J by 4 bases, 4 bases remained unmatched. The V gene's germline CDR1 is SGDLS and CDR2 YYNGEE. The CDR3 covers 14 residues. CDR3 sequence: CASSSTGGADTQYF. Here the CDR3 DNA reads TGTGCCAGCAGCTCGACAGGGGGAGCAGATACGCAGTATTTT.

Only a few counts were recorded for this clonotype. V and J are TRBV4-1 and TRBJ2-1; 7 bases agree with TRBD1. The V segment lost 4 bases and the J segment 5 bases; nucleotides outside the gene matches: 5. The CDR3 has 14 amino acids. Germline V gene data show CDR1 as MGHRA and CDR2 as YSYEKL. Here the CDR3 DNA reads TGCGCCAGCAGCCCGACAGGGATTAACAATGAGCAGTTCTTC. Protein sequence: CASSPTGINNEQFF.

This clonotype turned up a few times. Here the CDR3 DNA reads TGCAGTGCTAGACGACGCCCAAAGAGGGTGGGTGAGCAGTACTTC. Protein product: CSARRRPKRVGEQYF. The chain combines TRBV20-1 with TRBJ2-7, with D perhaps matching TRBD2 (5 bases). Trimming stripped 2 bases from V and 7 bases from J, with 21 bases between. This CDR3 comprises 15 residues. Germline CDR1 DFQATT, CDR2 SNEGSKA (reference sequence).

V usage is TRBV6-4 and J usage is TRBJ1-5; 8 bases match TRBD1. CDR1 MRHNA and CDR2 SNTAGT come from the germline V gene. V gave up 6 bases and J gave up 5 bases; unmatched junction bases: 6. CDR3 length: 14 amino acids. The chain's CDR3 is CASRKGQGDQPQHF. CDR3 nucleotide sequence: TGTGCCAGCAGAAAAGGACAGGGCGATCAGCCCCAGCATTTT.

The chain recombines TRBV20-1 with TRBJ1-1, with D unclear. Germline CDR1 DFQATT, CDR2 SNEGSKA (reference sequence). The CDR3 runs to 14 residues. V dropped 5 bases and J dropped 0 bases, with 13 bases sitting between them. CDR3 residues: CSADPGSLNTEAFF. In DNA, the CDR3 is TGCAGTGCTGACCCAGGATCCTTGAACACTGAAGCTTTCTTT.

This clonotype was detected once. The chain recombines TRBV6-5 with TRBJ2-3, with D unclear. The germline gives CDR1 MNHEY, CDR2 SVGAGI. This CDR3 is built from 16 residues. The ends were cut back, 2 bases at V and 5 bases at J, with 17 bases in the middle. Here the CDR3 reads CASSYTPIVAEDTQYF. As DNA, the CDR3 is TGTGCCAGCAGTTACACCCCAATAGTAGCAGAAGATACGCAGTATTTT.

This clonotype was seen a few times. The chain uses TRBV20-1 and TRBJ2-3; D is unresolved. The ends were cut back, 3 bases at V and 1 base at J, with 26 bases in the middle. Germline V lookup: CDR1 DFQATT, CDR2 SNEGSKA (reference sequence). The CDR3 loop spans 19 amino acids. The CDR3 DNA is TGCAGTGCTAGCCCCCCTTGGGGTGCTGGGTCGCCGGGCACAGATACGCAGTATTTT. This gives the protein CSASPPWGAGSPGTDTQYF.

This clonotype was picked up a small number of times. The rearrangement joins TRBV3-1 to TRBJ2-1, with D uncertain. The CDR3 runs 12 residues. V was pared by 1 base and J by 8 bases, with 6 bases between. Germline values: CDR1 LGHDT, CDR2 YNNKEL (reference sequence). DNA of the CDR3: TGTGCCAGCAGCCAAGTGGGGTATGAGCAGTTCTTC. As protein: CASSQVGYEQFF.

The J gene is TRBJ2-5, the V gene TRBV5-6; D is ambiguous. Trimming cost V 0 bases and J 7 bases, with 16 bases left between them. The CDR3 has 15 residues. Germline CDR1 reads SGHDT; CDR2 reads YYEEEE. CDR3 bases: TGTGCCAGCAGCTTGGGTTCTCTAGTTAGCTGGACCCAGTACTTC. Amino acid sequence: CASSLGSLVSWTQYF.

The rearrangement uses TRBV5-1 and TRBJ2-7; 7 bases match TRBD1. The J call may be wrong; the DNA end is better matched by TRBJ2-5. The CDR3 has 15 residues. Germline CDR1 SGHRS, CDR2 YFSETQ. The CDR3 region has the DNA TGCGCCAGCAGCTCTAGACAGGGTTTAAGAGAGACCCAGTACTTC. Amino acids: CASSSRQGLRETQYF.

The chain carries TRBV6-1 and TRBJ2-5; D remains unclear. The last part of the DNA fits TRBJ2-7 better; the J call may be wrong. The V gene's germline CDR1 is MNHNS and CDR2 SASEGT. This CDR3 spans 12 amino acids. The CDR3: CASSEGKYEQYF. CDR3 bases: TGTGCCAGCAGTGAAGGGAAATACGAGCAGTACTTC.

CDR3 coding DNA: TGTGCCAGCAGCCAAACCGGGACTTACTATGGCTACACCTTC. Its protein is CASSQTGTYYGYTF. The chain has TRBV14 and TRBJ1-2, with TRBD1 as a possible D gene (5 bases). V was cut by 2 bases and J by 3 bases, with 10 bases left in between. The CDR3 runs 14 residues. Per germline, CDR1 SGHDN and CDR2 FVKESK.

The chain carries TRBV25-1 and TRBJ1-4, with D hard to call. This CDR3 contains 12 residues. The germline gives CDR1 MGHDK, CDR2 SYGVNS. V shed 6 bases and J shed 4 bases, with 6 bases lying between them. CDR3 bases: TGTGCCAGCAGACGGGATAATGAAAAACTGTTTTTT. Protein sequence: CASRRDNEKLFF. The full variable domain, rest sourced from reference TRBV25-1 and TRBJ1-4, is EADIYQTPRYLVIGTGKKITLECSQTMGHDKMYWYQQDPGMELHLIHYSYGVNSTEKGDLSSESTVSRIRTEHFPLTLESARPSHTSQYLCASRRDNEKLFFGSGTQLSVL.

The rearrangement joins TRBV7-9 to TRBJ2-4, with 7 bases that match TRBD2. The CDR3 runs 14 residues. The germline V gene encodes CDR1 SEHNR and CDR2 FQNEAQ (reference sequence). The junction had 6 bases not matched to a gene; V was cut back by 4 bases and J by 6 bases. DNA for the CDR3: TGTGCCAGCAGCTCGCTGACTAGCACAAACATTCAGTACTTC. The encoded protein is CASSSLTSTNIQYF.

This clonotype was recorded at least ten times. The gene calls are TRBV27 and TRBJ2-7; 9 bases are a match to TRBD1. Germline values: CDR1 MNHEY, CDR2 SMNVEV (reference sequence). V shed 3 bases and J 2 bases; nucleotides not matched to a gene: 8. This CDR3 contains 16 residues. CDR3: CASSLREGQGPYEQYF. The CDR3 region has the DNA TGTGCCAGCAGTTTGAGAGAGGGACAGGGCCCCTACGAGCAGTACTTC.

This clonotype was counted only a few times. V gene TRBV5-1 combines with J gene TRBJ1-1; 9 bases match TRBD1. The germline V gene encodes CDR1 SGHRS and CDR2 YFSETQ. This CDR3 has 17 amino acids. V was pared by 1 base and J by 10 bases, with 17 bases of the junction left unmatched. As DNA, the CDR3 is TGCGCCAGCAGCTTGTTACGGGCTACCGACAGGGGGAGCGCAGCTTTCTTT. Protein product: CASSLLRATDRGSAAFF.

The chain combines TRBV28 with TRBJ1-1; D gene unclear. The CDR3 length is 13 residues. Germline CDR1 reads MDHEN; CDR2 reads SYDVKM. The V and J ends lost 5 bases and 3 bases respectively, with 10 bases between them. CDR3 sequence reads: CASSPRRDTEAFF. DNA for the CDR3: TGTGCCAGCAGTCCGAGACGGGACACTGAAGCTTTCTTT. Drawing the rest from reference TRBV28 and TRBJ1-1, the complete variable domain is DVKVTQSSRYLVKRTGEKVFLECVQDMDHENMFWYRQDPGLGLRLIYFSYDVKMKEKGDIPEGYSVSREKKERFSLILESASTNQTSMYLCASSPRRDTEAFFGQGTRLTVV.

This clonotype has at least ten counts. The V gene is TRBV28, the J gene TRBJ2-6; D remains ambiguous. V lost 5 bases to trimming and J lost 0 bases, with 11 bases between them. Germline loops: CDR1 MDHEN, CDR2 SYDVKM. There are 16 residues in the CDR3. Here the CDR3 reads CASSTGPTSGANVLTF. The CDR3, as DNA: TGTGCCAGCAGTACCGGACCGACCTCTGGGGCCAACGTCCTGACTTTC.

The gene calls are TRBV6-6 and TRBJ2-2; TRBD2 matches at 7 bases. The CDR3 runs 12 residues. The V and J ends lost 10 bases and 5 bases, in that order; junction bases with no gene match: 4. Germline V lookup: CDR1 MNHNY, CDR2 SVGAGI (reference sequence). The CDR3 DNA sequence: TGTGCCATCCGACTAGCAACCGGGGAGCTGTTTTTT. It specifies CAIRLATGELFF.

This clonotype was detected only a few times. This chain connects TRBV20-1 to TRBJ2-3, with a possible D match to TRBD2 (6 bases). Germline V lookup: CDR1 DFQATT, CDR2 SNEGSKA (reference sequence). CDR3 length: 13 amino acids. Deletions cut 7 bases from V and 0 bases from J, with 11 bases between. The CDR3 reads CSGRAGSTDTQYF. The CDR3 DNA follows: TGCAGTGGACGAGCGGGCAGCACAGATACGCAGTATTTT.

The genes are TRBV7-6 and TRBJ2-7, with D possibly matching TRBD1 (6 bases). From germline, CDR1 is SGHVS and CDR2 FNYEAQ. The CDR3 is made up of 13 amino acids. The germline V and J ends were trimmed by 4 bases and 2 bases, with 9 bases remaining between them. The CDR3 region is CASSSQGAYEQYF. In DNA form, the CDR3 reads TGTGCCAGCAGCTCACAGGGCGCCTACGAGCAGTACTTC.

The CDR3 loop reads CASSQYGQGPYERYF. The DNA of the CDR3 is TGCGCCAGCAGCCAATACGGACAGGGGCCCTACGAGCGGTACTTC. The V and J genes are TRBV4-1 and TRBJ2-5; 9 bases line up with TRBD1. Germline assignment: CDR1 MGHRA and CDR2 YSYEKL. Trimming took 2 bases from V and 13 from J; bases not matched to a gene: 14. The CDR3 has 15 residues.